This entry concerns a single T cell receptor (beta chain). The sample holds other DNA sequences that translate to the same CDR3. The source of the sample is a study of blood T cell repertoires in COVID-19. Study summary: The samples span acute and convalescent COVID-19 from the United States, Italy and Spain.

In the original processing: Amplified reference gene primers provided the basis for estimating nucleated cell counts. The method was immunoSEQ multiplex PCR; TCRdb's version includes in-frame clones alone and lacks a portion of them. V and J calls and clone size come straight from that table; D and trimming were deduced from the DNA. Here the sample spans hundreds of thousands of clones, 83% being singletons. The CDR3 extends over 14 amino acids. Trimming removed 1 base at V and 3 bases at J, with 10 bases between. In germline, CDR1 is SGDLS, CDR2 YYNGEE. The sequence was obtained from a man older than 75 with acute or convalescent COVID-19. This chain uses TRBV9 with TRBJ1-1; no clear D. Sequencing was done on a sample of peripheral blood. In DNA form, the CDR3 reads TGTGCCAGCAGCGTAAGTCCAGGTGACACTGAAGCTTTCTTT. It yields the protein CASSVSPGDTEAFF.